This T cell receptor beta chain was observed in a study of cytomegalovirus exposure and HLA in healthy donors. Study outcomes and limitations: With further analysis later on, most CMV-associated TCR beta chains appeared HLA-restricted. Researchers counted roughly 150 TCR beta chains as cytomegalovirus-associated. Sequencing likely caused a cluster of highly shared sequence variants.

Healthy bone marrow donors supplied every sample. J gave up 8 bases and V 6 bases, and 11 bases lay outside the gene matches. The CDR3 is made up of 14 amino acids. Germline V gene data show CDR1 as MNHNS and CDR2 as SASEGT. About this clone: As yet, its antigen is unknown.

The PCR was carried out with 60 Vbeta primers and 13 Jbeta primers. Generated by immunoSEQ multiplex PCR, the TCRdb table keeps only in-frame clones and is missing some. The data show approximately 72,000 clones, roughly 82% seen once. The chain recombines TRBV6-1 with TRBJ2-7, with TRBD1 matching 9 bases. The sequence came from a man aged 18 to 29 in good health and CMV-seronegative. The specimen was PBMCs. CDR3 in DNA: TGTGCCAGCAGAGCACCGGGACAGGGTTTAAAGCAGTACTTC. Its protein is CASRAPGQGLKQYF.